The 18 T cell receptor beta chains below were found in one sample sequenced in a study of identifying expanded T cells in peripheral blood. Produced via immunoSEQ multiplex PCR; TCRdb's table is partial and in-frame only. Of under 150,000 clones listed, 70% to 90% were seen once; the top ten hold 8% to 9%. Sequenced sample: blood. The receptors shown here come from a person aged 18 to 70 in good health.

The chain is built from TRBV7-8 and TRBJ2-3; D gene uncertain. Germline V gives CDR1 SGHVS, CDR2 FQNEAQ. This CDR3 has 11 residues. V lost 4 bases, J lost 8 bases, and 7 bases lay in between. Here the CDR3 DNA reads TGTGCCAGCAGCTCACAAGTTACGCAGTATTTT. Translation gives CASSSQVTQYF.

The V call is TRBV10-3, the J call TRBJ1-1; 7 bases are shared with TRBD1. The CDR3 contains 14 residues. The ends lost 6 bases at V and 1 base at J; junction bases unmatched: 5. The V gene's germline CDR1 is ENHRY and CDR2 SYGVKD. CDR3 protein: CAISPRQGNTEAFF. For the CDR3, the DNA is TGTGCCATCAGCCCAAGACAGGGGAACACTGAAGCTTTCTTT.

This clone has just a few counts. The chain recombines TRBV7-3 with TRBJ1-1; D remains ambiguous. V dropped 5 bases and J dropped 1 base, with 8 bases sitting between them. This CDR3 has 13 amino acids. Germline V gene lookup returns CDR1 SGHTA and CDR2 FQGTGA. The CDR3 reads CASSHAGNTEAFF. CDR3 nucleotides: TGTGCCAGCAGCCATGCAGGGAACACTGAAGCTTTCTTT.

This clone showed up just once. V usage is TRBV21-1 and J usage is TRBJ2-5; TRBD1 was called by the table and not checked on the DNA. TRBV21-1 is deemed a pseudogene. The CDR3 extends over 16 amino acids. CDR3 in DNA: TGTGCCAGCAGCAAATCAAGGACAGGGGACCAAGAGACCCAGTACTTC. Protein product: CASSKSRTGDQETQYF.

This clone has a handful of counts. The rearrangement uses TRBV29-1 and TRBJ1-1; D is ambiguous. Germline assignment: CDR1 SQVTM and CDR2 ANQGSEA. Trimming pared 7 bases from V and 1 base from J, leaving 10 bases between. The CDR3 consists of 12 residues. CDR3 DNA sequence: TGCAGCGGCGGAAGGGCGAACACTGAAGCTTTCTTT. Translating gives CSGGRANTEAFF.

This clone was seen a single time. The chain combines TRBV5-1 with TRBJ1-1; 10 nucleotides align to TRBD1. The CDR3 runs 15 residues. V was pared by 4 bases and J by 2 bases, with 5 bases of the junction left unmatched. Germline V gene data show CDR1 as SGHRS and CDR2 as YFSETQ. The CDR3 DNA reads as TGCGCCAGCAGCCCGGGACAGGGGCGCAACACTGAAGCTTTCTTT. It specifies CASSPGQGRNTEAFF.

This chain uses TRBV19 with TRBJ1-4; 8 positions match TRBD1. CDR1 LNHDA and CDR2 SQIVND come from the germline V gene (reference sequence). The CDR3 consists of 15 residues. The V gene end was trimmed by 4 bases and the J gene end by 3 bases; junction bases not matched to a gene: 4. CDR3 nucleotides: TGTGCCAGTAGTACACGGACAGGGCCTAATGAAAAACTGTTTTTT. Protein product: CASSTRTGPNEKLFF.

The gene calls are TRBV20-1 and TRBJ1-2, with D perhaps TRBD1 (5 bases). The CDR3 has 11 amino acids. Germline CDR1 reads DFQATT; CDR2 reads SNEGSKA (reference sequence). CDR3 region: CRATANYGYTF. CDR3 nucleotides: TGCAGGGCGACAGCAAACTATGGCTACACCTTC.

The chain recombines TRBV4-1 with TRBJ2-5; 8 bases line up with TRBD2. The CDR3 has 16 residues. Trimming cost V 4 bases and J 1 base; bases outside gene matches: 8. Per the germline V gene, CDR1 is MGHRA and CDR2 is YSYEKL. As DNA, the CDR3 is TGCGCCAGCAGCCCGTCCGGGACTAGAGGCCAAGAGACCCAGTACTTC. It codes for CASSPSGTRGQETQYF.

This clone appeared a few times. The chain is built from TRBV5-5 and TRBJ1-3; no reliable D call. V was clipped by 3 bases and J by 6 bases, with 13 bases between them. The length of the CDR3 is 14 residues. CDR1 is SGHKS, CDR2 YYEKEE, per germline (reference sequence). The CDR3 spells CASSSPSGLNTIYF. In nucleotides, the CDR3 is TGTGCCAGCAGCTCCCCCTCCGGTTTAAACACCATATATTTT.

The J gene is TRBJ1-4, the V gene TRBV2, with 10 bases fitting TRBD1. CDR3 length: 16 amino acids. Germline assignment: CDR1 SNHLY and CDR2 FYNNEI. V shed 6 bases and J 7 bases; nucleotides not matched to a gene: 11. In DNA, the CDR3 is TGTGCCAGCAGCCCCCCGAGGGGGACAGGGGTTGAAAAACTGTTTTTT. Translation gives CASSPPRGTGVEKLFF.

The V and J genes are TRBV19 and TRBJ2-7; D unresolved. Germline values: CDR1 LNHDA, CDR2 SQIVND (reference sequence). There are 13 residues in the CDR3. V gave up 5 bases and J gave up 6 bases, with 14 bases separating them. The CDR3 is CASSSQHSGEQYF. The CDR3 nucleotides read TGTGCCAGTAGTTCACAACATAGTGGCGAGCAGTACTTC.

The chain uses TRBV25-1 and TRBJ2-7; D may be TRBD1 (5 bases). The germline gives CDR1 MGHDK, CDR2 SYGVNS. The germline V and J ends were trimmed by 3 bases and 0 bases, with 6 bases remaining between them. The CDR3 is 13 amino acids. The CDR3 loop reads CASSDRASYEQYF. CDR3 coding DNA: TGTGCCAGCAGTGACAGGGCCTCCTACGAGCAGTACTTC.

The CDR3 DNA follows: TGTGCCAGCAGTGTACAAAACCGGTTTACAGATACGCAGTATTTT. It translates to CASSVQNRFTDTQYF. This chain links TRBV6-4 with TRBJ2-3; D call uncertain. Trimming removed 4 bases from V and 3 bases from J, with 14 bases in between. The CDR3 spans 15 residues. Germline lookup yields CDR1 MRHNA and CDR2 SNTAGT.

This clone occurred a few times. The gene calls are TRBV7-3 and TRBJ2-7, with TRBD1 as a possible D gene (6 bases). V lost 3 bases to trimming and J lost 3 bases, with 15 bases between them. The CDR3 loop spans 15 amino acids. Germline CDR1 reads SGHTA; CDR2 reads FQGTGA. The CDR3 DNA sequence: TGTGCCAGCAGCTTGGGAACAGGGACAAACTACGAGCAGTACTTC. This gives the protein CASSLGTGTNYEQYF.

The CDR3 bases are TGTGCCAGCAGTTTCCGATCCAGGAGCTCCTACAATGAGCAGTTCTTC. Amino acid sequence: CASSFRSRSSYNEQFF. V usage is TRBV27 and J usage is TRBJ2-1; D gene unclear. CDR3 length equals 16 residues. Trimming cost V 3 bases and J 0 bases, with 12 bases left between them. Germline CDR1 and CDR2: MNHEY and SMNVEV (reference sequence).

With respect to this clone: This specimen includes other DNA sequences encoding the same CDR3. The chain is built from TRBV7-9 and TRBJ2-3; D may be TRBD2 (5 bases). V lost 1 base, J lost 4 bases, and 6 bases lay in between. This CDR3 has 13 amino acids. CDR1 is SEHNR and CDR2 is FQNEAQ in the germline V gene (reference sequence). This CDR3 reads CASSLGGADTQYF. CDR3 nucleotides: TGTGCCAGCAGCTTAGGGGGAGCAGATACGCAGTATTTT.

The V gene is TRBV28, the J gene TRBJ1-1; the match to TRBD1 covers 7 bases. This CDR3 region has 12 residues. J was trimmed by 6 bases and V by 5 bases; bases with no gene match: 3. Germline V gives CDR1 MDHEN, CDR2 SYDVKM. The CDR3 spells CASSPQGPEAFF. The DNA for the CDR3 is TGTGCCAGCAGTCCACAGGGGCCTGAAGCTTTCTTT.